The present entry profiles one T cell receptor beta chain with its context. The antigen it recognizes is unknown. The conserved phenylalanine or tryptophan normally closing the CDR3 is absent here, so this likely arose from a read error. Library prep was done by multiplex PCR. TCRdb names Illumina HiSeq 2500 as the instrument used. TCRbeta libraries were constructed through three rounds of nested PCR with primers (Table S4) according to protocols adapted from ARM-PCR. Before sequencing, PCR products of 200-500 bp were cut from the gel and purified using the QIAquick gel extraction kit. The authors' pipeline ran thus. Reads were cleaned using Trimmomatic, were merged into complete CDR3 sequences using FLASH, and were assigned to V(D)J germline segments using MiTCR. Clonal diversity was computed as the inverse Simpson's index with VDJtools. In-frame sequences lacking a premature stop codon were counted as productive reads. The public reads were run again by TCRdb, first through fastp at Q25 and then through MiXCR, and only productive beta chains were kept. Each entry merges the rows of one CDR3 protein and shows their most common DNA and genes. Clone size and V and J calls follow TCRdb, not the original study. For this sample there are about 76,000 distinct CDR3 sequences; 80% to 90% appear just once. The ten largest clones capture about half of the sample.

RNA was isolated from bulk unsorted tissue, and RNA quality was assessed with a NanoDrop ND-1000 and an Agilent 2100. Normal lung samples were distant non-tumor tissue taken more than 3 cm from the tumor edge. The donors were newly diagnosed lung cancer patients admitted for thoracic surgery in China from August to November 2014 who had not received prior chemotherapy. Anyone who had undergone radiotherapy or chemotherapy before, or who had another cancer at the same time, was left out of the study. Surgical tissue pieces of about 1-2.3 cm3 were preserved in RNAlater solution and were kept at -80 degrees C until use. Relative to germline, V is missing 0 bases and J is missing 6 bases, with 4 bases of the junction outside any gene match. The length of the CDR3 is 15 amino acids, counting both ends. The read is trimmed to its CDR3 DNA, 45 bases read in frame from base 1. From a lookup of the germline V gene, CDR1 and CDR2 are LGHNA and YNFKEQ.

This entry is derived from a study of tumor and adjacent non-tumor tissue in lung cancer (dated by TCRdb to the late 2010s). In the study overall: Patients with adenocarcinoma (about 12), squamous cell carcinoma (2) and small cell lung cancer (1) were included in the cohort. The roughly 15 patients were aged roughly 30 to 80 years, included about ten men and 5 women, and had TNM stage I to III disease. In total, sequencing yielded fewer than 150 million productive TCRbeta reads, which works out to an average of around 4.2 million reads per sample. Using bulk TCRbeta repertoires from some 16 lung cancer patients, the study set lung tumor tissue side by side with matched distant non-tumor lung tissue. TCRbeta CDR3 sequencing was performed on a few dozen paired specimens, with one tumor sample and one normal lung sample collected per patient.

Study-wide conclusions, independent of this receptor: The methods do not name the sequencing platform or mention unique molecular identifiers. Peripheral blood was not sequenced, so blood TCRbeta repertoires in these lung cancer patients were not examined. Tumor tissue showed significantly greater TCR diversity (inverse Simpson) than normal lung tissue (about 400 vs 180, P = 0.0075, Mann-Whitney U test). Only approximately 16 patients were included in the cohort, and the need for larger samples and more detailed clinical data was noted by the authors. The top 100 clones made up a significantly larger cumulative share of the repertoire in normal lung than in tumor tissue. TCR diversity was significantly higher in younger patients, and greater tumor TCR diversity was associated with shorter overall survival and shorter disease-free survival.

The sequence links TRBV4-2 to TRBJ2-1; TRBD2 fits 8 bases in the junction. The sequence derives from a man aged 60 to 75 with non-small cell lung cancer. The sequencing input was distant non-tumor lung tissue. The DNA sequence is TGTGCCAGCAGCCAAGAGGCGGGGGGACGCAATGAGCAGTTCCTC. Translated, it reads CASSQEAGGRNEQFL.